These 9 T cell receptor beta chains share one sample of origin, sequenced in a study of T cells in Graves' hyperthyroidism and ophthalmopathy. RNA transcripts were the template for amplifying TCR beta CDR3 regions. An initial round of RT-PCR targeting the TCR CDR3 relied on the HTBI primer set. TCRdb reprocessed the multiplex PCR reads with MiXCR, giving one entry per CDR3 protein. The sample yields 500,000 to 650,000 distinct CDR3 sequences, more than 12% seen once. Sequencing was performed on blood. All receptors derive from a woman aged 45 to 65 with Graves' ophthalmopathy.

Many counts were recorded for this clonotype. The chain combines TRBV3-1 with TRBJ2-2; no firm D call. V was trimmed by 2 bases and J by 2 bases, leaving 6 bases between them. Looked up from germline, CDR1 is LGHDT and CDR2 is YNNKEL (reference sequence). This CDR3 has 14 residues. CDR3 sequence (DNA): TGTGCCAGCAGCCAAAGAGTAAACACCGGGGAGCTGTTTTTT. It specifies CASSQRVNTGELFF.

In the case of this clonotype: Being one base from a much bigger clone, this may be a read error. The chain combines TRBV3-1 with TRBJ2-7; the D gene could be TRBD1 or TRBD2 (5 bases each). The CDR3 spans 14 residues. Germline-derived CDR1 and CDR2 are LGHDT and YNNKEL (reference sequence). The CDR3 protein is CASNRDGRPYERYF. The CDR3 DNA reads as TGTGCCAGCAATCGGGACGGAAGACCATACGAGCGGTACTTC.

Ten or more counts support this clonotype. The chain employs TRBV20-1 and TRBJ2-2; TRBD1 matches at 7 bases. J gave up 4 bases and V 2 bases, and 7 bases lay outside the gene matches. Germline CDR1 and CDR2: DFQATT and SNEGSKA (reference sequence). The CDR3 runs to 15 residues. The CDR3 region is CSARLRDSITGELFF. CDR3 coding DNA: TGCAGTGCTAGACTCCGGGACAGCATCACCGGGGAGCTGTTTTTT.

This clonotype was recorded at least ten times. In this CDR3 the conserved last residue, phenylalanine or tryptophan, is missing, so a read error is likely. CDR3 in amino acids: CASSFSAGVSYEQYL. CDR3 DNA sequence: TGTGCCAGCAGTTTCTCGGCGGGAGTTTCCTACGAGCAGTACCTC. The gene calls are TRBV28 and TRBJ2-7; 7 bases line up with TRBD2. Trimming took 3 bases from V and 1 from J; bases not matched to a gene: 6. CDR1 and CDR2 (germline): MDHEN, SYDVKM. CDR3 length equals 15 residues.

This clonotype was observed a few times. V usage is TRBV10-3 and J usage is TRBJ2-5, with D perhaps being TRBD1 or TRBD2 (6 bases each). CDR3 length: 16 residues. Deletions cut 10 bases from V and 1 base from J, with 22 bases between. The germline CDR1 and CDR2 sequences are ENHRY and SYGVKD. The CDR3 region has the DNA TGTGCCACCAAAGGAAGGGCACAGGGAGGCCAAGAGACCCAGTACTTC. Its translation is CATKGRAQGGQETQYF.

This clonotype occurred a few times. V is TRBV28 and J is TRBJ1-5; 11 positions match TRBD1. V shed 10 bases, J shed 1 base, and the junction held 15 bases outside the gene matches. The germline V gene encodes CDR1 MDHEN and CDR2 SYDVKM. There are 18 residues in the CDR3. Here the CDR3 reads CATNTGTGGPISNQPQHF. The CDR3 nucleotides read TGTGCCACCAATACCGGGACAGGGGGACCCATCAGCAATCAGCCCCAGCATTTT.

The genes are TRBV9 and TRBJ2-1, with 8 bases identical to TRBD2. Trimming at V came to 2 bases and at J to 4 bases, leaving 14 bases not matched to a gene. The CDR3 spans 18 residues. Germline V gene data show CDR1 as SGDLS and CDR2 as YYNGEE. CDR3 amino acids: CASSVTAPSGSIYNEQFF. The CDR3 bases are TGTGCCAGCAGCGTGACGGCCCCAAGCGGGAGTATATACAATGAGCAGTTCTTC.

The V and J genes are TRBV14 and TRBJ1-4; D gene uncertain. With 0 bases removed from V and 6 bases from J, the gap between germline ends came to 11 bases. CDR3 length: 15 amino acids. Germline CDR1 and CDR2: SGHDN and FVKESK. The CDR3: CASSQDIGLDEKLFF. CDR3 sequence (DNA): TGTGCCAGCAGCCAAGACATAGGGCTCGATGAAAAACTGTTTTTT.

This sequence joins TRBV6-5 and TRBJ1-1, with TRBD1 identical over 8 bases. Germline loops: CDR1 MNHEY, CDR2 SVGAGI. Losses at the gene ends were 4 bases for V and 2 bases for J; bases not matched to a gene: 6. The CDR3 spans 15 residues. The DNA for the CDR3 is TGTGCCAGCAGTTCCTTACAGGGGGGAAACACTGAAGCTTTCTTT. Translation gives CASSSLQGGNTEAFF.